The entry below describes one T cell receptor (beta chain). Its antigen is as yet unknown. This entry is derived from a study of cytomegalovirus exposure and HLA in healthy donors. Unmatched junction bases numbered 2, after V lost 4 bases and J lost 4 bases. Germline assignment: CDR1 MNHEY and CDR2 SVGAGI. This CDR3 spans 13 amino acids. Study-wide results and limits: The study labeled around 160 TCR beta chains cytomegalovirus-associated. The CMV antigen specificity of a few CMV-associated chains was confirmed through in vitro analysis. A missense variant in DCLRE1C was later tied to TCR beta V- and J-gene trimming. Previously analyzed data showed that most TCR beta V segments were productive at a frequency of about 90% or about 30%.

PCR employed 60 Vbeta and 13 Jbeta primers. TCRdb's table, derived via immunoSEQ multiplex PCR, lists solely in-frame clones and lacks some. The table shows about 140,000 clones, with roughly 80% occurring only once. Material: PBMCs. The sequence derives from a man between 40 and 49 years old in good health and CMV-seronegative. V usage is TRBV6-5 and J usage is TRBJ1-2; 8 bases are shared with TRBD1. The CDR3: CASSWDRIYGYTF. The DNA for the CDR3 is TGTGCCAGCAGTTGGGACAGGATCTATGGCTACACCTTC.